A selection of T cell receptor beta chains follows, all from one sample in a study of blood T cells in healthy people across ages. TCRdb redid the calling of the 5' RACE reads with MiXCR, one entry per CDR3 protein. The sample includes 650,000 to 1,000,000 distinct CDR3 sequences, 35% to 40% of them seen just once. Material: blood. Receptor source: a man between 18 and 29 years old in good health. Each CDR3 is given with its conserved first and last residue. D genes are given only for firm matches. Clone size is shown for a subset of rows, as once, few, many or a class of expanded clone.

>TRBJ1-6|-|TRBV5-1|TRBD1
TGCGCCAGCAGCGTAGGACAGGGAGGGAATTCACCCCTCCACTTT
CASSVGQGGNSPLHF
>TRBJ2-5|-|TRBV20-1|-
TGCAGTGCTAGAGATATAAGGGGACAAGAGACCCAGTACTTC
CSARDIRGQETQYF
>TRBJ2-5|-|TRBV29-1|-
TGCAGCGGGGCCGGGCCGGCAGTTAGTAATGAGCAGTACTTC
CSGAGPAVSNEQYF
>TRBJ2-1|-|TRBV10-3|-
TGTGCCATCAGCTCCAGGGTTCAAGGAGAGACCCAGTTCTTC
CAISSRVQGETQFF
>TRBJ2-1|-|TRBV10-3|TRBD1
TGTGCCAGCAGGGGCTTTGACAGGGGCGATGAGCAGTTCTTC
CASRGFDRGDEQFF
>TRBJ2-1|-|TRBV28|TRBD2
TGTGCCAGCACCCCAGGACTAGCGAGTTGGAATGAGCAGTTCTTC
CASTPGLASWNEQFF
>TRBJ2-1|few|TRBV4-3|-
TGCGCCAGCAGCCAAGATCAACAGCGCAGTGAGCAGTTCTTC
CASSQDQQRSEQFF
>TRBJ1-1|-|TRBV29-1|TRBD1
TGCAGCGTTGCTGGCAGGGGGTTTAGCACTGAAGCTTTCTTT
CSVAGRGFSTEAFF
>TRBJ1-1|-|TRBV20-1|TRBD1
TGCAGTGCTAGAGGCGGGGGGCAGGGGGCGCGGACTGAAGCTTTCTTT
CSARGGGQGARTEAFF
>TRBJ2-3|few|TRBV7-2|-
TGTGCCAGCAGCTTAGGGGCACAGGATACAGATACGCAGTATTTT
CASSLGAQDTDTQYF
>TRBJ2-7|-|TRBV11-2|-
TGTGCCAGCAGCTTAGAGGAGGTTTTCTACGAGCAGTACTTC
CASSLEEVFYEQYF
>TRBJ2-3|few|TRBV28|-
TGTGCCAGCAGTCAACGGTGGAGGAGGACAGATACGCAGTATTTT
CASSQRWRRTDTQYF
>TRBJ2-1|-|TRBV29-1|TRBD2
TGCGGTGTGAAGGGAGGGGAACGTCATGAGCAGTTCTTC
CGVKGGERHEQFF
>TRBJ1-5|-|TRBV2|-
TGTGCCAGCAGTGAGACACATCGCAATCAGCCCCAGCATTTT
CASSETHRNQPQHF
>TRBJ1-5|-|TRBV3-1|-
TGTGCCAGCAGCCAAGATGGAAGACCCCAGCCCCAGCATTTT
CASSQDGRPQPQHF
>TRBJ2-1|-|TRBV15|TRBD2
TGTGCCACCAGCAGGGACCTAGCGGGGGGCAATGAGCAGTTCTTC
CATSRDLAGGNEQFF
>TRBJ2-3|-|TRBV9|-
TGTGCCATTGGAAGGACGTCAGATACGCAGTATTTT
CAIGRTSDTQYF
>TRBJ2-7|-|TRBV6-2/TRBV6-3|-
TGTGCCAGCAGTTACTCGCCACCTGCGGCAGGGCCCTCCTACGAGCAGTACTTC
CASSYSPPAAGPSYEQYF
>TRBJ2-2|few|TRBV12-3/TRBV12-4|-
TGTGCCAGCAGTCGCGCGTGGGGGGCCACCGGGGAGCTGTTTTTT
CASSRAWGATGELFF
>TRBJ1-2|-|TRBV12-3/TRBV12-4|-
TGTGCCAGCAGACTCGATGACATAAGCTATGGCTACACCTTC
CASRLDDISYGYTF
>TRBJ1-4|-|TRBV7-2|-
TGTGCCAGCAGCAAACCTGCGGGCAGGGAGGGTGAAAAACTGTTTTTT
CASSKPAGREGEKLFF
>TRBJ1-2|many|TRBV7-7|TRBD1
TGTGCTAGCAGCTTGCTCGGACAGGGATTAAACTATGGCTACACCTTC
CASSLLGQGLNYGYTF
>TRBJ2-7|-|TRBV6-2/TRBV6-3|-
TGTGCCAGCAGTGACGAGGGCAGACGCTACGAGCAGTACTTC
CASSDEGRRYEQYF
>TRBJ1-4|-|TRBV6-5|-
TGTGCCTGTAAGGGCAGGGCTGGAGAAAAACTGTTTTTT
CACKGRAGEKLFF
>TRBJ2-7|-|TRBV20-1|TRBD1
TGCAGTGCTAGAGATTTCCGACTGGACAGGAACGAGCAGTACTTC
CSARDFRLDRNEQYF
>TRBJ1-1|-|TRBV2|-
TGTGCCAGCAGTGAGGAGCGTAACATGTACTCTGAAGCTTTCTTT
CASSEERNMYSEAFF
>TRBJ2-7|-|TRBV12-3/TRBV12-4|TRBD1
TGTGCCAGCAGTTTAGTCGGGACAGGGAGCGAGCAGTACTTC
CASSLVGTGSEQYF
>TRBJ2-5|few|TRBV6-5|-
TGTGCCAGCAGCCACCTCCGGGGGAGGGACAATGAGCAGTACTTC
CASSHLRGRDNEQYF
>TRBJ2-1|-|TRBV4-3|TRBD2
TGCGCCAGCAGCCGAGCGGGGGGGGACAATGAGCAGTTCTTC
CASSRAGGDNEQFF
>TRBJ1-2|-|TRBV20-1|-
TGCAGTGCTCAGTCCGCTGGCTACACCTTC
CSAQSAGYTF
>TRBJ2-2|many|TRBV12-3/TRBV12-4|-
TGTGCCAGCAGCCTAGGAGTTAACACCGGGGAGCTGTTTTTT
CASSLGVNTGELFF
>TRBJ1-1|few|TRBV20-1|-
TGCAGTGCTAGAGATGGCGGAACGGGCGGCACTGAAGCTTTCTTT
CSARDGGTGGTEAFF
>TRBJ1-2|many|TRBV12-3/TRBV12-4|-
TGTGCCAGCAGTGAGGGCCCCCGGGGAGGCTACACCTTC
CASSEGPRGGYTF
>TRBJ1-1|many|TRBV11-1|-
TGTGCCAGCAGCTTACGGGCGGGTAGGAACACTGAAGCTTTCTTT
CASSLRAGRNTEAFF
>TRBJ2-1|many|TRBV6-2/TRBV6-3|-
TGTGCCAGCAGTTATCCCCATGAGCAGTTCTTC
CASSYPHEQFF
>TRBJ2-1|once|TRBV7-2|-
TGTGCCAGCAGCGGAGCGGGTTACAATGAGCAGTTCTTC
CASSGAGYNEQFF
>TRBJ1-6|-|TRBV7-8|-
TGTGCCAGCAGCTCGCGCATTGAGTATTCACCCCTCCACTTT
CASSSRIEYSPLHF